This entry lists 20 T cell receptor beta chains sequenced from one sample in a study of T cell clonotyping in hematopoietic cell transplantation. Time point noted: recipient sample about 28 days before transplant, after cytoreduction. TCRdb keeps only in-frame clones here, not all; method: immunoSEQ multiplex PCR. The data hold 25,000 to 30,000 clones, with roughly 84% observed a single time. The sample consisted of peripheral blood mononuclear cells, taken before stem cell transplant. These receptors were collected from a man aged 40-49 years with acute myeloid leukemia. Some clones in this sample may be carry-over from other donors' samples.

The rearrangement links TRBV21-1 to TRBJ1-5. TRBV21-1 counts as a pseudogene. The CDR3 is 12 residues long. In nucleotides, the CDR3 is TGTGCCAGCGAGGCGGCGAGGCAGCCCCAGCATTTT. Translation: CASEAARQPQHF.

The genes are TRBV4-2 and TRBJ2-3, with D perhaps matching TRBD2 (6 bases). CDR1 LGHNA and CDR2 YNFKEQ come from the germline V gene. The CDR3 is 16 residues long. The V and J ends lost 5 bases and 3 bases respectively, with 18 bases between them. In nucleotides, the CDR3 is TGTGCCAGCAGCGGCCGGGGGTTTGGTCTGACAGATACGCAGTATTTT. This gives the protein CASSGRGFGLTDTQYF.

This clone was picked up one time. The gene calls are TRBV7-2 and TRBJ2-1; 7 nucleotides agree with TRBD1. Germline V gene sequence: CDR1 SGHTA, CDR2 FQGNSA. The CDR3 loop spans 15 amino acids. V was clipped by 5 bases and J by 7 bases; unmatched bases: 11. CDR3 sequence: CASSRGGGLRNEQFF. The DNA of the CDR3 is TGTGCCAGCAGCCGAGGGGGCGGCCTAAGGAATGAGCAGTTCTTC. The full variable domain, completed using reference TRBV7-2 and TRBJ2-1, is GAGVSQSPSNKVTEKGKDVELRCDPISGHTALYWYRQSLGQGLEFLIYFQGNSAPDKSGLPSDRFSAERTGGSVSTLTIQRTQQEDSAVYLCASSRGGGLRNEQFFGPGTRLTVL.

This rearrangement joins TRBV5-4 to TRBJ2-2; possible D gene TRBD2, 5 bases. The ends were cut back, 0 bases at V and 6 bases at J, with 15 bases in the middle. Germline-derived CDR1 and CDR2 are SGHNT and YYREEE (reference sequence). The CDR3 length is 16 residues. This chain's CDR3 is CASSLGIEGFPGELFF. The CDR3 nucleotides are TGTGCCAGCAGCTTGGGTATAGAGGGTTTCCCCGGGGAGCTGTTTTTT.

The chain recombines TRBV5-1 with TRBJ2-7; the match to TRBD1 covers 8 bases. This CDR3 is built from 13 residues. CDR1 and CDR2 from the germline V gene are SGHRS and YFSETQ. V shed 5 bases and J 4 bases; nucleotides not matched to a gene: 5. CDR3 region: CASRGTGFYEQYF. CDR3 coding DNA: TGCGCCAGCAGAGGGACAGGATTTTACGAGCAGTACTTC. The whole variable domain, filled in from reference TRBV5-1 and TRBJ2-7, reads KAGVTQTPRYLIKTRGQQVTLSCSPISGHRSVSWYQQTPGQGLQFLFEYFSETQRNKGNFPGRFSGRQFSNSRSEMNVSTLELGDSALYLCASRGTGFYEQYFGPGTRLTVT.

The chain joins TRBV9 to TRBJ1-5; 7 nucleotides line up with TRBD1. CDR1 and CDR2 from the germline V gene are SGDLS and YYNGEE. This CDR3 contains 14 residues. Losses at the gene ends were 0 bases for V and 6 bases for J; bases not matched to a gene: 3. CDR3 region: CASSVEGGVQPQHF. The CDR3 region has the DNA TGTGCCAGCAGCGTAGAAGGGGGCGTTCAGCCCCAGCATTTT. The entire variable domain, with the rest obtained from reference TRBV9 and TRBJ1-5, is as follows: DSGVTQTPKHLITATGQRVTLRCSPRSGDLSVYWYQQSLDQGLQFLIQYYNGEERAKGNILERFSAQQFPDLHSELNLSSLELGDSALYFCASSVEGGVQPQHFGDGTRLSIL.

The chain has TRBV9 and TRBJ2-3; no clear D. V lost 0 bases, J lost 5 bases, and 13 bases lay in between. From germline, CDR1 is SGDLS and CDR2 YYNGEE. CDR3 size: 15 residues. The CDR3 DNA is TGTGCCAGCAGCGTAGGAGGAACAGTAGGAGATACGCAGTATTTT. This gives the protein CASSVGGTVGDTQYF.

The DNA of the CDR3 is TGTGCCTCGACAGAGAAGTTCGGGGCACCAGCGAACACTGAAGCTTTCTTT. As protein: CASTEKFGAPANTEAFF. The J gene is TRBJ1-1, the V gene TRBV30; tentative D call: TRBD1 (5 bases). Trimming stripped 7 bases from V and 1 base from J, with 25 bases between. In germline, CDR1 is GTSNPN, CDR2 SVGIG (reference sequence). This CDR3 region has 17 residues. Filled out from reference TRBV30 and TRBJ1-1, the complete variable domain reads SQTIHQWPATLVQPVGSPLSLECTVEGTSNPNLYWYRQAAGRGLQLLFYSVGIGQISSEVPQNLSASRPQDRQFILSSKKLLLSDSGFYLCASTEKFGAPANTEAFFGQGTRLTVV.

This chain links TRBV11-2 with TRBJ1-3; D is possibly TRBD1 (6 bases). Trimming removed 5 bases at V and 0 bases at J, with 14 bases between. From germline, CDR1 is SGHAT and CDR2 FQNNGV. This CDR3 comprises 16 residues. For the CDR3, the DNA is TGTGCCAGCAGCATAAGGGACACGAGCTCTGGAAACACCATATATTTT. The encoded protein is CASSIRDTSSGNTIYF.

The chain combines TRBV30 with TRBJ1-5; D perhaps matches TRBD1 (5 bases). Germline CDR1 reads GTSNPN; CDR2 reads SVGIG (reference sequence). This CDR3 comprises 14 residues. Between the trimmed V and J ends, which lost 2 bases and 5 bases, there was a span of 13 bases. CDR3 nucleotides: TGTGCCTGGAGTCTCGGGGTGGGGGATCAGCCCCAGCATTTT. It encodes CAWSLGVGDQPQHF.

DNA of the CDR3: TGTGCCAGCAGCTTGGCCCCACAGGGTTGGGAGACCCAGTACTTC. Its translation is CASSLAPQGWETQYF. The rearrangement uses TRBV11-3 and TRBJ2-5; a weak D match, TRBD1 (6 bases). This CDR3 contains 15 residues. V dropped 3 bases and J dropped 5 bases, with 16 bases sitting between them. CDR1 and CDR2 (germline): SGHNT, YENEEA.

The chain joins TRBV30 to TRBJ1-3; perhaps TRBD1 as D (5 bases). The V end was cut by 3 bases, the J end by 2 bases, with 11 bases between. The germline V gene has CDR1 GTSNPN and CDR2 SVGIG (reference sequence). The CDR3 length is 14 residues. The CDR3 coding sequence is TGTGCCTGGAGCGAAAGGGGCCCTGGAAACACCATATATTTT. Translating it yields CAWSERGPGNTIYF. The entire variable domain, with the rest obtained from reference TRBV30 and TRBJ1-3, is as follows: SQTIHQWPATLVQPVGSPLSLECTVEGTSNPNLYWYRQAAGRGLQLLFYSVGIGQISSEVPQNLSASRPQDRQFILSSKKLLLSDSGFYLCAWSERGPGNTIYFGEGSWLTVV.

The chain employs TRBV11-2 and TRBJ1-1; 9 bases align to TRBD1. The CDR3 sequence is 14 residues long. V shed 1 base and J 5 bases; nucleotides not matched to a gene: 2. Germline loops: CDR1 SGHAT, CDR2 FQNNGV. CDR3 loop: CASSLGQGVTEAFF. The DNA of the CDR3 is TGTGCCAGCAGCTTAGGACAGGGGGTTACTGAAGCTTTCTTT.

The V and J genes are TRBV2 and TRBJ1-2; 10 positions agree with TRBD1. The germline V gene has CDR1 SNHLY and CDR2 FYNNEI. V was pared by 6 bases and J by 4 bases, with 14 bases of the junction left unmatched. The CDR3 sequence is 17 residues long. CDR3: CASSYAGTGERSYGYTF. For the CDR3, the DNA is TGTGCCAGCAGCTACGCCGGGACAGGGGAGCGAAGCTATGGCTACACCTTC. Using reference TRBV2 and TRBJ1-2 for the parts outside the CDR3, the full variable domain is EPEVTQTPSHQVTQMGQEVILRCVPISNHLYFYWYRQILGQKVEFLVSFYNNEISEKSEIFDDQFSVERPDGSNFTLKIRSTKLEDSAMYFCASSYAGTGERSYGYTFGSGTRLTVV.

Comments on this clone: An end of the junction does not agree with germline; a read error may underlie this. The rearrangement joins TRBV7-7 to TRBJ2-3; D tentatively reads TRBD1 or TRBD2 (5 bases each). The CDR3 length is 14 residues. Per the germline V gene, CDR1 is SSHAT and CDR2 is FNYEAQ (reference sequence). Here the CDR3 reads CASSLTGGSDTQYF. CDR3 nucleotides: TGTGCTAGCAGCTTAACAGGAGGATCAGATACGCAGTATTTT.

The J gene is TRBJ1-2, the V gene TRBV27; weak D call: TRBD1 (6 bases). The CDR3 extends over 15 amino acids. The germline V and J ends were trimmed by 3 bases and 4 bases, with 15 bases remaining between them. CDR1 and CDR2 (germline): MNHEY, SMNVEV (reference sequence). In DNA, the CDR3 is TGTGCCAGCAGTTTTAACCAACAGGGCACCTATGGCTACACCTTC. It codes for CASSFNQQGTYGYTF.

J is TRBJ2-7 and V is TRBV7-6; 7 bases are a match to TRBD1. With V trimmed by 1 base and J by 6 bases, 0 bases remained unmatched. The CDR3 runs 12 residues. Looked up from germline, CDR1 is SGHVS and CDR2 is FNYEAQ. DNA for the CDR3: TGTGCCAGCAGCTTAGGGGACAGCGAGCAGTACTTC. As protein: CASSLGDSEQYF.

V and J are TRBV7-8 and TRBJ2-7; no definite D call. The CDR3 has 14 amino acids. The V end lost 1 base, the J end lost 1 base, and 8 bases lay between the germline ends. The germline gives CDR1 SGHVS, CDR2 FQNEAQ. CDR3 in DNA: TGTGCCAGCAGCTTAGGATCATCATCCTACGAGCAGTACTTC. It is translated as CASSLGSSSYEQYF.

This sequence joins TRBV7-2 and TRBJ1-1; D call uncertain. The CDR3 contains 12 residues. Germline V gives CDR1 SGHTA, CDR2 FQGNSA. V was pared by 1 base and J by 6 bases, with 6 bases between. The CDR3: CASSLGWAEAFF. Here the CDR3 DNA reads TGTGCCAGCAGCTTAGGGTGGGCTGAAGCTTTCTTT.

The chain is built from TRBV19 and TRBJ1-2; no clear D gene. There are 15 residues in the CDR3. Germline CDR1 LNHDA, CDR2 SQIVND (reference sequence). The V gene lost 5 bases and the J gene lost 0 bases, with 13 bases spanning the gap. The CDR3 loop reads CASSRGATANYGYTF. As DNA, the CDR3 is TGTGCCAGTAGTCGAGGCGCCACAGCTAACTATGGCTACACCTTC.